This TCR beta chain was recovered during a study of blood T cell repertoires in COVID-19. For the study at large: Donors in the United States, Italy and Spain gave samples during acute or convalescent COVID-19. T cells, B-cell-depleted T cells, or PBMCs supplied cDNA or gDNA.

The CDR3 length is 16 residues. Germline CDR1 is SGHVS and CDR2 is FNYEAQ. The trim removed 5 bases at V and 0 bases at J, leaving 7 bases unmatched. Authors' processing steps: Amplification from reference gene primers served as the basis for estimated nucleated cell counts. Sequenced by immunoSEQ multiplex PCR; TCRdb stores in-frame clones only, minus some. Clone size and the V and J calls come from that table; the DNA yielded D and trimming. This table has fewer than 150,000 clones, around 84% appearing once. This chain links TRBV7-6 with TRBJ2-3; 8 nucleotides agree with TRBD2. This receptor was obtained from a human donor in a cohort sampled during active COVID-19. Sequencing used peripheral blood. The CDR3 loop is CASSTFGGASTDTQYF. CDR3 bases: TGTGCCAGCAGCACCTTCGGGGGGGCTAGCACAGATACGCAGTATTTT.